These 2 T cell receptor beta chains were sequenced from one sample in a study of blood T cells in healthy people across ages. Using a J-beta primer mix together with a sample-barcoded 5' primer, a second PCR was run for about 6 to 12 cycles. In TCRdb, the 5' RACE reads were re-called with MiXCR into one record per CDR3 protein. This sample yields some 1,000,000 distinct CDR3 sequences, of which under 30% are seen a single time; around 0.7% belongs to the top ten. These sequences were also reported in another study, on T cells of mothers and their children.

Sequencing input: blood. The receptor set was obtained from a girl under 10 years old in good health.

Only a few counts were recorded for this clonotype. The chain carries TRBV5-4 and TRBJ2-7; D is perhaps TRBD2 (5 bases). Germline V gene sequence: CDR1 SGHNT, CDR2 YYREEE (reference sequence). The V end was cut by 4 bases, the J end by 5 bases, with 13 bases between. This CDR3 has 13 amino acids. The CDR3 reads CASSETTRNEQYF. For the CDR3, the DNA is TGTGCCAGCAGCGAAACCACTAGAAACGAGCAGTACTTC.

This clonotype was seen only a few times. The rearrangement links TRBV3-1 to TRBJ2-5, with D possibly being TRBD1 (5 bases). Gene TRBJ2-7 matches the end of the DNA better, so the J call may be wrong. CDR1 is LGHDT and CDR2 is YNNKEL in the germline V gene (reference sequence). This CDR3 region has 15 residues. In DNA form, the CDR3 reads TGTGCCAGCAGCCAAGATCTGGGGCCTCCCTACGAGCAGTACTTC. Residues: CASSQDLGPPYEQYF.